A single T cell receptor (beta chain) is shown here with its context. Its antigen is currently unknown. This sample was taken from a study of T-cell memory formation after mild COVID-19. Germline CDR1 MNHEY, CDR2 SVGEGT. V was pared by 8 bases and J by 5 bases, with 12 bases between. The CDR3 spans 13 residues. MiXCR, run by TCRdb on the 5' RACE reads, gives a single entry per CDR3 protein. This table holds around 83,000 distinct CDR3 sequences, nearly 25% found once. Points from the study as a whole: Researchers found some responding clones in pre-infection memory, a sign that cross-reactive memory joined.

The TCR sequence derives from a man younger than 30 who had mild COVID-19 (a few samples of this study predate the infection). Cell type and time point are not known. The chain couples TRBV6-2 or TRBV6-3 to TRBJ2-2, with D hard to call. Sequenced: PBMCs or a T cell subset sorted from them (not recorded which). CDR3 sequence reads: CASRSSETGELFF. As DNA, the CDR3 is TGTGCCAGCCGCAGCTCGGAGACCGGGGAGCTGTTTTTT.